These 27 T cell receptor beta chains were all obtained from the same sample, sequenced in a study of blood T cell repertoires in COVID-19. Only in-frame clones appear in the TCRdb table, and some are missing; sequencing was by immunoSEQ multiplex PCR. In the table there are around 370,000 clones, around 91% of which are singletons. Input material: peripheral blood. Source of these receptors: a woman aged 18-29 years who had recovered from COVID-19.

The rearrangement links TRBV27 to TRBJ1-2; possible D gene TRBD1, 6 bases. Trimming shortened V by 7 bases and J by 0 bases, and 15 bases separated the two germline ends. The V gene's germline CDR1 is MNHEY and CDR2 SMNVEV (reference sequence). The CDR3 extends over 15 amino acids. CDR3 in amino acids: CASKRQDTANYGYTF. The DNA of the CDR3 is TGTGCCAGCAAACGACAGGACACGGCTAACTATGGCTACACCTTC.

The chain links TRBV4-1 to TRBJ2-2; 10 bases fit TRBD2. After removal of 3 bases from V and 1 base from J, the junction contained 2 bases not matched to a gene. Germline CDR1 and CDR2: MGHRA and YSYEKL. The CDR3 extends over 16 amino acids. CDR3 nucleotide sequence: TGCGCCAGCAGCCATTCTAGCGGGGGGAACACCGGGGAGCTGTTTTTT. This codes for CASSHSSGGNTGELFF.

The rearrangement links TRBV6-2 or TRBV6-3 to TRBJ2-1; TRBD2 matches at 8 bases. Germline V gene sequence: CDR1 MNHEY, CDR2 SVGEGT. The CDR3 extends over 15 amino acids. Germline trimming cut 2 bases from V and 4 bases from J; bases unmatched to any gene: 4. The CDR3 here is CASSYGAGAYNEQFF. CDR3 nucleotide sequence: TGTGCCAGCAGTTACGGAGCGGGGGCGTACAATGAGCAGTTCTTC.

The V and J genes are TRBV15 and TRBJ2-3; perhaps TRBD1 as D (6 bases). Germline V gene sequence: CDR1 LNHNV, CDR2 YYDKDF (reference sequence). The germline V and J ends were trimmed by 3 bases and 2 bases, with 18 bases remaining between them. The CDR3 spans 17 residues. In DNA, the CDR3 is TGTGCCACCAGCAGGCGGTCTAGGGGGTGGGACACAGATACGCAGTATTTT. This codes for CATSRRSRGWDTDTQYF.

A few counts support this clone. This chain connects TRBV7-9 to TRBJ1-4; TRBD1 aligns across 7 bases. Germline-derived CDR1 and CDR2 are SEHNR and FQNEAQ (reference sequence). The junction had 6 bases not matched to a gene; V was cut back by 4 bases and J by 4 bases. The CDR3 length is 15 residues. The CDR3, as DNA: TGTGCCAGCAGCTCCCGACAGGGCCTTAATGAAAAACTGTTTTTT. Translated, it gives CASSSRQGLNEKLFF.

This chain uses TRBV18 with TRBJ2-2, with 9 positions matching TRBD1. J gave up 1 base and V 5 bases, and 14 bases lay outside the gene matches. Germline V gives CDR1 KGHSH, CDR2 LQKENI. This CDR3 has 19 amino acids. CDR3 nucleotides: TGTGCCAGCTCATTGTCAGCCGCCGTGGGACAGGGGAACACCGGGGAGCTGTTTTTT. This gives the protein CASSLSAAVGQGNTGELFF. Complete variable domain (other parts from reference TRBV18 and TRBJ2-2): NAGVMQNPRHLVRRRGQEARLRCSPMKGHSHVYWYRQLPEEGLKFMVYLQKENIIDESGMPKERFSAEFPKEGPSILRIQQVVRGDSAAYFCASSLSAAVGQGNTGELFFGEGSRLTVL.

This clone was counted only a few times. The chain recombines TRBV2 with TRBJ1-2, with D perhaps TRBD1 (6 bases). CDR1 is SNHLY, CDR2 FYNNEI, per germline. The CDR3 covers 13 residues. Trimming cost V 4 bases and J 8 bases, with 14 bases left between them. CDR3 DNA: TGTGCCAGCAGTGCACAGGGTTCGGAAGGCTACACCTTC. Translating gives CASSAQGSEGYTF.

The rearrangement uses TRBV5-1 and TRBJ2-5; D perhaps matches TRBD2 (6 bases). Germline loops: CDR1 SGHRS, CDR2 YFSETQ. The CDR3 covers 13 residues. V was clipped by 1 base and J by 5 bases, with 9 bases between them. CDR3 DNA sequence: TGCGCCAGCAGCTTGATGGGGAGGGAGACCCAGTACTTC. Translation: CASSLMGRETQYF. The whole variable domain, filled in from reference TRBV5-1 and TRBJ2-5, reads KAGVTQTPRYLIKTRGQQVTLSCSPISGHRSVSWYQQTPGQGLQFLFEYFSETQRNKGNFPGRFSGRQFSNSRSEMNVSTLELGDSALYLCASSLMGRETQYFGPGTRLLVL.

The chain links TRBV11-3 to TRBJ2-3, with TRBD1 matching 9 bases. The CDR3 length is 16 residues. Trimming cost V 1 base and J 4 bases; bases outside gene matches: 6. The germline V gene encodes CDR1 SGHNT and CDR2 YENEEA. The DNA of the CDR3 is TGTGCCAGCAGCTTAGTGAGCGGACAGGGGTCAGATACGCAGTATTTT. It encodes CASSLVSGQGSDTQYF.

Only one count was recorded for this clone. The CDR3, as DNA: TGTGCCAGTAGTTTCATCAATCAGCCCCAGCATTTT. It yields the protein CASSFINQPQHF. V gene TRBV19 combines with J gene TRBJ1-5; no reliable D call. In germline, CDR1 is LNHDA, CDR2 SQIVND (reference sequence). V gave up 5 bases and J gave up 3 bases, with 5 bases separating them. The CDR3 has 12 amino acids.

The chain has TRBV24-1 and TRBJ2-7; TRBD1 might be the D (6 bases). The CDR3 consists of 15 residues. The ends were cut back, 1 base at V and 3 bases at J, with 12 bases in the middle. Germline V gives CDR1 KGHDR, CDR2 SFDVKD. In DNA, the CDR3 is TGTGCCACCAGTGATTTTGAGGACAGACGCTACGAGCAGTACGTC. As protein: CATSDFEDRRYEQYV.

The rearrangement joins TRBV7-9 to TRBJ1-2; TRBD1 aligns across 7 bases. The J segment lost 8 bases and the V segment lost 5 bases, leaving 20 bases of the junction unmatched. From germline, CDR1 is SEHNR and CDR2 FQNEAQ (reference sequence). This CDR3 contains 17 residues. The CDR3 DNA reads TGTGCCAGCAGCCTCACAGGGGTTGGCCTCAACCTAGGGGGCTACACCTTC. Amino acid sequence: CASSLTGVGLNLGGYTF. The whole variable domain, remainder taken from reference TRBV7-9 and TRBJ1-2, is DTGVSQNPRHKITKRGQNVTFRCDPISEHNRLYWYRQTLGQGPEFLTYFQNEAQLEKSRLLSDRFSAERPKGSFSTLEIQRTEQGDSAMYLCASSLTGVGLNLGGYTFGSGTRLTVV.

This chain connects TRBV20-1 to TRBJ1-2, with a tentative D call TRBD1 (6 bases). The CDR3 has 10 residues. Trimming left V 4 bases short and J 8 bases short, with 8 bases between. CDR1 and CDR2 (germline): DFQATT, SNEGSKA (reference sequence). The CDR3 DNA sequence: TGCAGTGCTAACAGGGACGGCTACACCTTC. This translates into CSANRDGYTF.

This clone was observed once. DNA for the CDR3: TGTGCCAGCAGCGACCGGGACAGGGCTACAGATACGCAGTATTTT. It specifies CASSDRDRATDTQYF. The V gene is TRBV11-3, the J gene TRBJ2-3; 9 nucleotides agree with TRBD1. CDR3 length equals 15 residues. V shed 5 bases, J shed 3 bases, and the junction held 6 bases outside the gene matches. The germline V gene encodes CDR1 SGHNT and CDR2 YENEEA.

The chain uses TRBV5-4 and TRBJ1-3; D is ambiguous. The CDR3 consists of 16 residues. Germline values: CDR1 SGHNT, CDR2 YYREEE (reference sequence). V was cut by 0 bases and J by 0 bases, with 10 bases left in between. DNA of the CDR3: TGTGCCAGCAGCTTGGACGGTTTTTCCTCTGGAAACACCATATATTTT. This gives the protein CASSLDGFSSGNTIYF.

This chain joins TRBV2 and TRBJ2-7, with D perhaps TRBD2 (5 bases). This CDR3 contains 13 residues. The V and J ends lost 4 bases and 6 bases respectively, with 13 bases between them. Germline CDR1 SNHLY, CDR2 FYNNEI. CDR3: CASSVGGFLEQYV. CDR3 coding DNA: TGTGCCAGCAGTGTCGGCGGGTTTCTCGAGCAGTACGTC.

This clone was picked up one time. V usage is TRBV10-3 and J usage is TRBJ2-7; D perhaps matches TRBD1 (7 bases). V was clipped by 10 bases and J by 6 bases, with 25 bases between them. Per the germline V gene, CDR1 is ENHRY and CDR2 is SYGVKD. The CDR3 covers 15 residues. CDR3 in amino acids: CATEGGTDTPAEQYV. The CDR3 DNA is TGTGCCACGGAAGGGGGGACAGACACCCCCGCCGAGCAGTACGTC.

This chain links TRBV5-5 with TRBJ2-7; 7 positions match TRBD2. The CDR3 is 19 amino acids. Losses at the gene ends were 2 bases for V and 1 base for J; bases not matched to a gene: 18. Germline V gene sequence: CDR1 SGHKS, CDR2 YYEKEE (reference sequence). The CDR3 sequence: CASSFIGAFGWGGSYEQYV. The CDR3 bases are TGTGCCAGCAGCTTTATTGGAGCCTTCGGGTGGGGGGGATCCTACGAGCAGTACGTC.

The chain combines TRBV19 with TRBJ1-5; D remains unclear. The CDR3 is 13 amino acids. CDR1 is LNHDA, CDR2 SQIVND, per germline (reference sequence). V was cut by 7 bases and J by 3 bases, with 10 bases left in between. CDR3 residues: CASKNTVNQPQHF. For the CDR3, the DNA is TGTGCCAGTAAAAATACAGTCAATCAGCCCCAGCATTTT.

In its sample, this clone was seen a few times. In the same sample, other DNA sequences code for this CDR3. The genes are TRBV5-1 and TRBJ2-1, with a weak D call TRBD2 (6 bases). Trimming took off 1 base at V and 3 bases at J, with 8 bases between the two ends. Per germline, CDR1 SGHRS and CDR2 YFSETQ. The CDR3 consists of 14 residues. CDR3 DNA: TGCGCCAGCAGCTTGACCGGGGGCTACAATGAGCAGTTCTTC. Translating it yields CASSLTGGYNEQFF.

This rearrangement joins TRBV9 to TRBJ1-1; 7 nucleotides line up with TRBD1. The germline V gene has CDR1 SGDLS and CDR2 YYNGEE. The CDR3 length is 15 residues. With V trimmed by 4 bases and J by 1 base, 7 bases remained unmatched. CDR3 sequence (DNA): TGTGCCAGCAGCATCTCCGGGACAGCGAACACTGAAGCTTTCTTT. Residues: CASSISGTANTEAFF.

The chain is built from TRBV30 and TRBJ2-1; TRBD2 aligns across 10 bases. The CDR3 has 15 residues. J lost 8 bases, V lost 0 bases, and 7 bases had no gene match. Germline CDR1 GTSNPN, CDR2 SVGIG (reference sequence). Here the CDR3 reads CAWSVGLAGEDEQFF. Written as DNA, the CDR3 is TGTGCCTGGAGTGTAGGCCTAGCGGGAGAGGATGAGCAGTTCTTC.

The gene calls are TRBV15 and TRBJ2-1; 10 bases align to TRBD2. V was clipped by 0 bases and J by 3 bases; unmatched bases: 5. The germline gives CDR1 LNHNV, CDR2 YYDKDF (reference sequence). The CDR3 length is 17 residues. CDR3 in DNA: TGTGCCACCAGCAGAGATCGTGGGACTAGCGTCTACAATGAGCAGTTCTTC. Translation gives CATSRDRGTSVYNEQFF.

The gene calls are TRBV7-9 and TRBJ2-5; 9 bases fit TRBD2. Germline CDR1 SEHNR, CDR2 FQNEAQ (reference sequence). This CDR3 region has 15 residues. The junction had 9 bases not matched to a gene; V was cut back by 5 bases and J by 5 bases. CDR3 nucleotides: TGTGCCAGCAGCCCTATAGCGGGAGAGCAGGAGACCCAGTACTTC. Translation: CASSPIAGEQETQYF.

This clone is a singleton in its sample. This rearrangement joins TRBV11-3 to TRBJ2-1; 8 bases are a match to TRBD2. After removal of 4 bases from V and 10 bases from J, the junction contained 6 bases not matched to a gene. CDR3 length: 13 amino acids. CDR1 and CDR2 (germline): SGHNT, YENEEA. The CDR3 coding sequence is TGTGCCAGCAGCTACCTAGGACTAGCAGAGCAGTTCTTC. Encoded protein: CASSYLGLAEQFF.

In its sample, this clone was seen once. The rearrangement links TRBV5-4 to TRBJ2-1, with D perhaps matching TRBD2 (6 bases). The germline gives CDR1 SGHNT, CDR2 YYREEE (reference sequence). Trimming cost V 0 bases and J 7 bases, with 17 bases left between them. The CDR3 extends over 16 amino acids. The CDR3 DNA reads TGTGCCAGCAGCTTGGTCTCCGTGGGAGGAACTAATGAGCAGTTCTTC. Translation gives CASSLVSVGGTNEQFF.

This chain connects TRBV10-3 to TRBJ1-1; TRBD1 agrees at 7 bases. This CDR3 contains 15 residues. The germline CDR1 and CDR2 sequences are ENHRY and SYGVKD. V lost 3 bases and J lost 1; bases outside the gene matches: 5. Here the CDR3 DNA reads TGTGCCATCAGTGAAATGGACAGGTCGAACACTGAAGCTTTCTTT. Residues: CAISEMDRSNTEAFF.